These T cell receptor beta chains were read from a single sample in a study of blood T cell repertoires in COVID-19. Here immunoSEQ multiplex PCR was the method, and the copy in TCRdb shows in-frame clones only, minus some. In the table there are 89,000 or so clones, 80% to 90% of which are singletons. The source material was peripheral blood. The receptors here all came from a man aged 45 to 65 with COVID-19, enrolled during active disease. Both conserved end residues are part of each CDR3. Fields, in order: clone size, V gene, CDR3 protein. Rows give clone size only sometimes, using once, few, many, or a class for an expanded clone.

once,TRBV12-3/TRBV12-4,CASWEGELFF
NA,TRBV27,CASSPGGPIGYTF
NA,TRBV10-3,CAIKPQGAHMNTEAFF
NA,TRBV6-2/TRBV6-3,CASSLNAGTGKTFF
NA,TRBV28,CASSLDGGPRTEAFF
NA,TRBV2,CASSERGGGYTF
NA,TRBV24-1,CATSLGTSGGYQETQYF
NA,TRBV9,CASSPTPGDRPYEQYF
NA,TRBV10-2,CASTRDRGRANEKLFF
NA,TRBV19,CASRQDGTYEQYF
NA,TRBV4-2,CASSQGGRQKNTEAFF
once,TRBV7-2,CASSLVVGRGEKLFF
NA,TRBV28,CASSLETGRPLHF
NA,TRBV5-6,CASSGAVLTSTDTQYF
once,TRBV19,CASSIRKQGNYGYTF
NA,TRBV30,CAWSAGGANQPQHF
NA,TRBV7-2,CASSAGTAMNTEAFF
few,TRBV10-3,CAISGGRGLRNTEAFF
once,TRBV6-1,CASRRGGAVETQYF
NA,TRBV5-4,CASSLADRGHGYTF